This passage covers 8 T cell receptor beta chains from one sample sequenced in a study of cytomegalovirus exposure and HLA in healthy donors. Primers included in the PCR were 60 Vbeta and 13 Jbeta primers. This table comes from immunoSEQ multiplex PCR, and its TCRdb copy is limited to in-frame clones, with some not included. The sample consists of about 190,000 clones, approximately 70% of them appearing once. Sequencing was performed on PBMCs. The receptors here all came from a woman aged 30 to 39 in good health and CMV-seropositive.

The gene calls are TRBV11-2 and TRBJ2-6, with D possibly being TRBD2 (6 bases). The V end was cut by 7 bases, the J end by 3 bases, with 19 bases between. CDR1 SGHAT and CDR2 FQNNGV come from the germline V gene. The CDR3 is 17 residues long. Written as DNA, the CDR3 is TGTGCCAGCACCCTAGTCGGGGGAAGGAGTGGGGCCAACGTCCTGACTTTC. This translates into CASTLVGGRSGANVLTF.

The rearrangement links TRBV7-2 to TRBJ2-3; D gene ambiguous. CDR3 length equals 13 residues. Trimming cost V 5 bases and J 1 base, with 7 bases left between them. Germline lookup yields CDR1 SGHTA and CDR2 FQGNSA. CDR3 nucleotides: TGTGCCAGCAGCCCGAGAGGCACAGATACGCAGTATTTT. Translating it yields CASSPRGTDTQYF.

The V gene is TRBV5-4, the J gene TRBJ2-1, with D possibly being TRBD2 (6 bases). Trimming took off 4 bases at V and 6 bases at J, with 20 bases between the two ends. The length of the CDR3 is 16 residues. CDR1 and CDR2 from the germline V gene are SGHNT and YYREEE (reference sequence). The CDR3 region is CASSPHLASVSNEQFF. CDR3 DNA sequence: TGTGCCAGCAGCCCCCATCTGGCTAGCGTAAGCAATGAGCAGTTCTTC.

The gene calls are TRBV6-5 and TRBJ1-4; the D gene is possibly TRBD1 (5 bases). Germline V gene lookup returns CDR1 MNHEY and CDR2 SVGAGI. V dropped 0 bases and J dropped 8 bases, with 13 bases sitting between them. This CDR3 spans 15 amino acids. The CDR3 sequence is CASSYSMAGGEKLFF. Here the CDR3 DNA reads TGTGCCAGCAGTTACTCGATGGCGGGGGGGGAAAAACTGTTTTTT.

The chain combines TRBV14 with TRBJ1-1, with D uncertain. This CDR3 is built from 16 residues. Germline V gene lookup returns CDR1 SGHDN and CDR2 FVKESK. V lost 0 bases and J 5 bases, leaving 16 bases between the germline ends. The CDR3 nucleotides read TGTGCCAGCAGCCAAGAGTTAGGAGCGCTTTGGACTGAAGCTTTCTTT. This sequence encodes CASSQELGALWTEAFF.

This clone was seen only once. The V gene is TRBV21-1, the J gene TRBJ2-3; no DNA check was done on the table's D call, TRBD1. TRBV21-1 is a pseudogene locus. The CDR3 extends over 15 amino acids. The CDR3 loop reads CASSKRRQGADTQYF. CDR3 DNA sequence: TGTGCCAGCAGCAAACGTCGCCAGGGGGCAGATACGCAGTATTTT.

The rearrangement joins TRBV6-1 to TRBJ2-7, with D possibly TRBD2 on 6 matching bases. V shed 4 bases and J shed 4 bases, with 11 bases lying between them. Germline V gene lookup returns CDR1 MNHNS and CDR2 SASEGT. CDR3 length equals 13 residues. The CDR3, as DNA: TGTGCCAGCAGTGTTTCAGGGAGGTACGAGCAGTACTTC. It yields the protein CASSVSGRYEQYF.

The V gene is TRBV2, the J gene TRBJ1-1, with D perhaps TRBD1 (6 bases). The CDR3 covers 13 residues. V gave up 6 bases and J gave up 5 bases, with 13 bases separating them. Germline values: CDR1 SNHLY, CDR2 FYNNEI. The CDR3 sequence: CASSLARGTEAFF. As DNA, the CDR3 is TGTGCCAGCAGCTTGGCCAGGGGAACTGAAGCTTTCTTT. Together with reference TRBV2 and TRBJ1-1, the CDR3 gives the full variable domain: EPEVTQTPSHQVTQMGQEVILRCVPISNHLYFYWYRQILGQKVEFLVSFYNNEISEKSEIFDDQFSVERPDGSNFTLKIRSTKLEDSAMYFCASSLARGTEAFFGQGTRLTVV.